The present TCR beta chain was sequenced within a study of cytomegalovirus exposure and HLA in healthy donors. Study-level points and caveats: A list of roughly 180 TCR beta chains associated with cytomegalovirus was given. After further analysis at a later stage, 15,000 to 20,000 TCR beta sequences were associated with HLA alleles at 0.05 false discovery rate.

The CDR3 contains 16 residues. Per germline, CDR1 SEHNR and CDR2 FQNEAQ (reference sequence). A multiplex PCR was run with 60 Vbeta primers and 13 Jbeta primers. TCRdb keeps only in-frame clones here, not all; method: immunoSEQ multiplex PCR. The sample holds 110,000 to 150,000 clones, roughly 73% seen once. Notes on this clone: Its antigen is not identified. Germline is not matched at one junction end, which may reflect a read error.

This clonotype was obtained from a man aged 40-55 years in good health and CMV-seronegative. Sequenced sample: PBMCs. The chain employs TRBV7-9 and TRBJ2-7; D is undetermined. The CDR3: CSSSPKWRISSYEQYF. The CDR3 region has the DNA TGTTCCAGCAGCCCCAAGTGGCGGATAAGCTCCTACGAGCAGTACTTC.